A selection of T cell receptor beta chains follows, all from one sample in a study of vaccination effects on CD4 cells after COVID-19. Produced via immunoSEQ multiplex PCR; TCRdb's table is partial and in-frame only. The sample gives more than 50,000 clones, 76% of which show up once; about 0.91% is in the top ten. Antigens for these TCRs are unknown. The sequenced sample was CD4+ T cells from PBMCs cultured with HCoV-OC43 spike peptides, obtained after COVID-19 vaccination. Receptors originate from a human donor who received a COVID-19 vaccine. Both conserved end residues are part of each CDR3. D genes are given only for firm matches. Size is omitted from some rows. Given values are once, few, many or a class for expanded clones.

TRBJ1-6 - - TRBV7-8 TGTGCCAGCAGCTTTTACGCCGGGACCTCCTATAATTCACCCCTCCACTTT CASSFYAGTSYNSPLHF
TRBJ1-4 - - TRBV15 TGTGCCACCAGGGGAGAAAAACTGTTTTTT CATRGEKLFF
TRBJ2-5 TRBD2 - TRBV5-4 TGTGCCAGCAGCGTGGTAGCGGGGGGGCTCAAAGAGACCCAGTACTTC CASSVVAGGLKETQYF
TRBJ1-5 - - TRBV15 TGTGCCACCAGCAGAGCGGGTTATGATCAGCCCCAGCATTTT CATSRAGYDQPQHF
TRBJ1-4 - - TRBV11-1 TGTGCCAGCAGCGCCAGGGGTCGAGGAGAAAAACTGTTTTTT CASSARGRGEKLFF
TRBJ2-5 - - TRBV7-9 TGTGCCAGCAGTAAGATGGGGGGCGAGACCCAGTACTTC CASSKMGGETQYF
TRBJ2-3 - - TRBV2 TGTGCCAGCAGTGTTATTCGGGGGGCCACAGATACGCAGTATTTT CASSVIRGATDTQYF
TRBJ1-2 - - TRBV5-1 TGCGCCAGCAGCTTGGAGATTGGGGTGACTCGCGGCTACACCTTC CASSLEIGVTRGYTF
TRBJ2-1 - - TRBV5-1 TGCGCCAGCGGCGCCCTAGAGGACGGCAATGAGCAGTTCTTC CASGALEDGNEQFF
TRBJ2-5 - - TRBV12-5 TGTGCTAGTGGTTTGGCCGCGACGGACCAAGAGACCCAGTACTTC CASGLAATDQETQYF
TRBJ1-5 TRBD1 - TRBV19 TGTGCCAGTAGTCACCTAGACAGGGCGGTGGGGCCCCAGCATTTT CASSHLDRAVGPQHF
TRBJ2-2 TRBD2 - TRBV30 TGTGCCTGGAGTGGTTGGGCGGGGGGCACCGGGGAGCTGTTTTTT CAWSGWAGGTGELFF
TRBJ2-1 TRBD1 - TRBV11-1 TGTGCCAGCAGCTTAGCCGGGACAGGGGGCAGAGAGCAGTTCTTC CASSLAGTGGREQFF
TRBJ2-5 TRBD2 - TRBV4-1 TGCGCCAGCAGCCAAGGGGGGGGATCGGGGACCCAGTACTTC CASSQGGGSGTQYF
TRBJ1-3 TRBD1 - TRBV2 TGTGCCAGCAGTGACCAAGGGGGCCTTGGTGGAAACACCATATATTTT CASSDQGGLGGNTIYF
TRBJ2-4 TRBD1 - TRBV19 TGTGCCAGTAGTCACAGGGGGCAGGGAAACATTCAGTACTTC CASSHRGQGNIQYF
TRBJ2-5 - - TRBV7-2 TGTGCCAGCAGCTTAAGGTGGGCAGAAGAGACCCAGTACTTC CASSLRWAEETQYF
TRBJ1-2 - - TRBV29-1 TGCAGCGTGGGGGAGAACTATGGCTACACCTTC CSVGENYGYTF
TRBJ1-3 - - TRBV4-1 TGCGCCAGCAGCCAGGCCGGAGTGTGGGTTCCCTCTGGAAACACCATATATTTT CASSQAGVWVPSGNTIYF
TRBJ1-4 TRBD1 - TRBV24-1 TGTGCCACCAGTGATTCCCCTCCGGGACAGAGAGAGGATGAAAAACTGTTTTTT CATSDSPPGQREDEKLFF
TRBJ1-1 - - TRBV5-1 TGCGCCAGCAGCTTTTCGGGAGACGGAAACACTGAAGCTTTCTTT CASSFSGDGNTEAFF
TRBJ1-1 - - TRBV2 TGTGCCAGCAAGGGGCAGCGGAACACTGAAGCTTTCTTT CASKGQRNTEAFF
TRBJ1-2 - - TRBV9 TGTGCCAGCAGCCCCGCAGGGCGAGATAACTATGGCTACACCTTC CASSPAGRDNYGYTF
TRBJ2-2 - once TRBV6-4 TGTGCCAGCAGTGAAGGCTGGAACACCGGGGAGCTGTTTTTT CASSEGWNTGELFF
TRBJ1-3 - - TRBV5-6 TGTGCCAGCAGCTTGGTAGCGGGTTCCGGAAACACCATATATTTT CASSLVAGSGNTIYF
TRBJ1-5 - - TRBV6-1 TGTGCCAGCAGTGAGATGGTAGGATCTCAGCCCCAGCATTTT CASSEMVGSQPQHF
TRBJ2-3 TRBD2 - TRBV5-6 TGTGCCAGCAGCTTCAGTGGGACTACTTCTAGCACAGATACGCAGTATTTT CASSFSGTTSSTDTQYF
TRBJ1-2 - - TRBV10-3 TGTGCCATCAGTGCCGGGGTCTATGGCTACACCTTC CAISAGVYGYTF
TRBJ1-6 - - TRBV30 TGTGCCTGGAACCAAAGCCCCAATTCACCCCTCCACTTT CAWNQSPNSPLHF
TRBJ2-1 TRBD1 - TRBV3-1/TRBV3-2 TGTGCCAGCAGCCAACTCTTTCGGCAGGGGGTATACAATGAGCAGTTCTTC CASSQLFRQGVYNEQFF
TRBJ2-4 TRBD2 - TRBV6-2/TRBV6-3 TGTGCCAGCAGCCGTGGGCTAGCGGGGGGCCAGAGCTCCAAAAACATTCAGTACTTC CASSRGLAGGQSSKNIQYF
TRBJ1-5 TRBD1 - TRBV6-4 TGTGCCATCTGCGACAGGGGCCAGCCCCAGCATTTT CAICDRGQPQHF
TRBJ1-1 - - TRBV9 TGTGCCAGCAGCCCCCCTGTGGGAGGCGGGAACACTGAAGCTTTCTTT CASSPPVGGGNTEAFF
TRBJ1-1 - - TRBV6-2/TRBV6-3 TGTGCCAGCAGTTACTCGAGGTTCGAGAACACTGAAGCTTTCTTT CASSYSRFENTEAFF
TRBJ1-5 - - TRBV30 TGTGCCTGGAGTGTACTGACGAGCAATCAGCCCCAGCATTTT CAWSVLTSNQPQHF
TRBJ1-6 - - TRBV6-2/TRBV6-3 TGTGCCAGCAGTTCCGAACATCGTTCCAATTCACCCCTCCACTTT CASSSEHRSNSPLHF
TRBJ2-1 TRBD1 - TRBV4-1 TGCGCCAGCAGCCAAGTCTTAGGACAGGGGAACAATGAGCAGTTCTTC CASSQVLGQGNNEQFF
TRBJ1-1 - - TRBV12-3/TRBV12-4 TGTGCCAGCAGTTCCCTTACGAACACTGAAGCTTTCTTT CASSSLTNTEAFF
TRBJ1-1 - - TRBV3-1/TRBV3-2 TGTGCCAGCAGCCCCCATGGGGGTGGGACTGAAGCTTTCTTT CASSPHGGGTEAFF
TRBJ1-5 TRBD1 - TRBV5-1 TGCGCCAGCAGCTTAACAGGGGGCCTCAATCAGCCCCAGCATTTT CASSLTGGLNQPQHF
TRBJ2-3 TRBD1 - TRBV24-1 TGTGCCACCAGTGTCGGCACAGGGGGCCAAGATACGCAGTATTTT CATSVGTGGQDTQYF
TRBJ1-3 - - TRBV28 TGTGCCAGCAGCCTTAGGACAACTGGAAACACCATATATTTT CASSLRTTGNTIYF
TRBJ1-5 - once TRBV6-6 TGTGCCAGCAGTGACAGGATCCAGCAGCCCCAGCATTTT CASSDRIQQPQHF
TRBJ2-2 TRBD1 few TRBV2 TGTGCCAGCAGGGGGACAGGGAACACCGGGGAGCTGTTTTTT CASRGTGNTGELFF
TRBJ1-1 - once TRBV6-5 TGTGCCAGCAGGGTAGGTTGGGATCTGTACGCTTTCTTT CASRVGWDLYAFF
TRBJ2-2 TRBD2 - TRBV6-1 TGTGCCAGCAGTGGACCGGGACTAGCGGACACCGGGGAGCTGTTTTTT CASSGPGLADTGELFF
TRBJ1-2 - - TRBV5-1 TGCGCCAGCAGCTTGGGTACAGGCCAAGACTATGGCTACACCTTC CASSLGTGQDYGYTF
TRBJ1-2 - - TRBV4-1 TGCGCCAGCAGCCCCCGGGGGGGCGCGCTTGAGGGCTACACCTTC CASSPRGGALEGYTF
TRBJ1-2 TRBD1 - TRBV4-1 TGCGCCAGCAGCCGAAGCCCACTGCAGGGGGCGCGGGATGGCTACACCTTC CASSRSPLQGARDGYTF
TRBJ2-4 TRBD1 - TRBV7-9 TGTGCCAGCAGCTCCTCGACAGGGTATCAAAACATTCAGTACTTC CASSSSTGYQNIQYF
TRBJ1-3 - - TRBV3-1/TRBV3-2 TGTGCCAGCAGCCAAAGGGGAGACTCTGGAAACACCATATATTTT CASSQRGDSGNTIYF
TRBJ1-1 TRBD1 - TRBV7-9 TGTGCCAGCAGCTCAACAGGGGCAAACACTGAAGCTTTCTTT CASSSTGANTEAFF
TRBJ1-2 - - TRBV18 TGTGCCAGCTCACCGACCTCCGGCAGGAGGGATGGCTATGGCTACACCTTC CASSPTSGRRDGYGYTF
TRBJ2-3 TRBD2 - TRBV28 TGTGCCAGCAGTCCAAGCGGGGGCCTTGCTGATACGCAGTATTTT CASSPSGGLADTQYF
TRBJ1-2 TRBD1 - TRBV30 TGTGCCTGGAAGACACCGGGACAGGTGACCGGCTACACCTTC CAWKTPGQVTGYTF
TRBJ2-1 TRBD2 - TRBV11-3 TGTGCCAGCAGCCCAGGGGGTAGCGGGGGGGGCTACAATGAGCAGTTCTTC CASSPGGSGGGYNEQFF
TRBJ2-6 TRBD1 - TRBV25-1 TGTGCCAGCAGTTGGACAGGGGGCATATCTGGGGCCAACGTCCTGACTTTC CASSWTGGISGANVLTF